One and the same sample provided the 9 T cell receptor beta chains below, sequenced in a study of blood T cell repertoires in COVID-19. Profiling relied on immunoSEQ multiplex PCR, and the TCRdb table lists in-frame clones only, not all of them. The sample shows 200,000 to 300,000 clones, roughly 90% of them seen only once. The material sequenced was peripheral blood. Every receptor here comes from a woman aged 30 to 39 with acute or convalescent COVID-19.

This chain links TRBV5-4 with TRBJ2-7; tentatively, D is TRBD1 (6 bases). V shed 2 bases and J shed 0 bases, with 9 bases lying between them. There are 14 residues in the CDR3. Germline CDR1 is SGHNT and CDR2 is YYREEE (reference sequence). The CDR3 region is CASSFRGSSYEQYF. In DNA form, the CDR3 reads TGTGCCAGCAGCTTTAGGGGGAGCTCCTACGAGCAGTACTTC.

This clone was detected a few times. The chain combines TRBV29-1 with TRBJ1-5; no definite D call. Trimming shortened V by 5 bases and J by 0 bases, and 8 bases separated the two germline ends. The germline V gene encodes CDR1 SQVTM and CDR2 ANQGSEA. The CDR3 spans 13 residues. CDR3 amino acids: CSVMEDSNQPQHF. As DNA, the CDR3 is TGCAGCGTTATGGAGGATAGCAATCAGCCCCAGCATTTT.

The V and J genes are TRBV4-2 and TRBJ1-6; D gene ambiguous. CDR1 and CDR2 (germline): LGHNA, YNFKEQ. The CDR3 consists of 14 residues. Deletions cut 3 bases from V and 7 bases from J, with 10 bases between. The DNA for the CDR3 is TGTGCCAGCAGCCATGAACGAGAGAATTCACCCCTCCACTTT. Translating gives CASSHERENSPLHF.

This clone was detected only once. J is TRBJ2-7 and V is TRBV6-2 or TRBV6-3, with TRBD2 matching over 10 bases. The CDR3 is 16 amino acids. CDR1 and CDR2 (germline): MNHEY, SVGEGT. With 0 bases clipped from V and 4 bases from J, the junction kept 6 bases outside the gene matches. CDR3 in amino acids: CASSYSRTSGYYEQYF. The CDR3 DNA reads as TGTGCCAGCAGTTACTCGAGGACTAGCGGATATTACGAGCAGTACTTC.

The chain is built from TRBV5-4 and TRBJ2-5; D not resolved. V dropped 0 bases and J dropped 5 bases, with 11 bases sitting between them. CDR3 size: 14 residues. The germline V gene has CDR1 SGHNT and CDR2 YYREEE (reference sequence). DNA of the CDR3: TGTGCCAGCAGCTTGGGCGGCGTTGGGGAGACCCAGTACTTC. Translating it yields CASSLGGVGETQYF.

The CDR3 loop is CASSSYTKFVLTF. The DNA for the CDR3 is TGTGCCAGCAGCTCCTATACGAAATTCGTCCTGACTTTC. The V gene is TRBV7-2, the J gene TRBJ2-6; no firm D call. The ends were cut back, 4 bases at V and 12 bases at J, with 13 bases in the middle. The CDR3 is 13 residues long. Germline CDR1 SGHTA, CDR2 FQGNSA.

The chain recombines TRBV5-4 with TRBJ1-3; D is ambiguous. V gave up 3 bases and J gave up 6 bases, with 13 bases separating them. This CDR3 contains 14 residues. Germline values: CDR1 SGHNT, CDR2 YYREEE (reference sequence). The CDR3 loop is CASSSPVRPNTIYF. For the CDR3, the DNA is TGTGCCAGCAGCTCCCCGGTCCGCCCAAACACCATATATTTT.

The chain is built from TRBV3-1 (or the pseudogene TRBV3-2) and TRBJ2-1; tentative D call: TRBD2 (5 bases). The V end lost 2 bases, the J end lost 6 bases, and 20 bases lay between the germline ends. CDR1 is LGHDT and CDR2 is YNNKEL in the germline V gene (reference sequence). This CDR3 is built from 17 residues. As DNA, the CDR3 is TGTGCCAGCAGCCAATTTGTTATTAGCGTGGGTGGCAATGAGCAGTTCTTC. Translation: CASSQFVISVGGNEQFF.

The chain combines TRBV6-5 with TRBJ2-1; no definite D call. There are 14 residues in the CDR3. Germline CDR1 and CDR2: MNHEY and SVGAGI. The germline V and J ends were trimmed by 2 bases and 7 bases, with 12 bases remaining between them. The CDR3 is CASSYRRVANEQFF. CDR3 nucleotide sequence: TGTGCCAGCAGTTACCGCCGGGTAGCTAATGAGCAGTTCTTC.